This passage covers 25 T cell receptor beta chains from one sample sequenced in a study of PD-1 blockade in classical Hodgkin lymphoma. Some clones are missing from TCRdb's copy, which holds only in-frame ones; the method was immunoSEQ multiplex PCR. Of 35,000 to 50,000 clones listed, 55% to 80% were seen once; the top ten hold around 3.1%. The time point here: cycle 4 day 1 (C4D1), after 5 to 7 weeks of nivolumab. With no exception, relapse followed autologous stem cell transplantation in all patients, and brentuximab vedotin exposure varied. The material sequenced was peripheral blood mononuclear cells (PBMCs), taken before the fourth cycle of nivolumab. Receptors originate from a human donor with classical Hodgkin lymphoma.

This clone was observed a handful of times. The chain has TRBV7-9 and TRBJ2-7; D unresolved. The CDR3 totals 13 residues. V gave up 4 bases and J gave up 5 bases, with 12 bases separating them. Germline V CDR1 and CDR2: SEHNR, FQNEAQ (reference sequence). The CDR3 nucleotides are TGTGCCAGCAGCTCACATGTGACCGACGAGCAGTACTTC. It encodes CASSSHVTDEQYF.

This rearrangement joins TRBV6-6 to TRBJ1-3, with TRBD1 matching 7 bases. The V gene end was trimmed by 5 bases and the J gene end by 1 base; junction bases not matched to a gene: 8. This CDR3 contains 16 residues. Looked up from germline, CDR1 is MNHNY and CDR2 is SVGAGI (reference sequence). CDR3 protein: CASSILTGSSGNTIYF. The CDR3 coding sequence is TGTGCCAGCAGTATATTGACAGGGTCGTCTGGAAACACCATATATTTT.

This clone appeared a single time. The genes are TRBV10-1 and TRBJ2-2; D is uncertain. V was shortened by 7 bases and J by 5 bases, with 8 bases between the two germline ends. CDR1 WNHNN and CDR2 SYGVQD come from the germline V gene (reference sequence). The CDR3 consists of 12 residues. CDR3 coding DNA: TGCGCCAGCACGGTCTCGACCGGGGAGCTGTTTTTT. As protein: CASTVSTGELFF.

The CDR3 bases are TGTGCCAGCAGACCTGGGAGCGCCCGGGCCTACGAGCAGTACTTC. The encoded protein is CASRPGSARAYEQYF. The V and J genes are TRBV11-3 and TRBJ2-7, with D possibly TRBD2 on 5 matching bases. This CDR3 has 15 residues. Germline lookup yields CDR1 SGHNT and CDR2 YENEEA. Trimming pared 6 bases from V and 2 bases from J, leaving 17 bases between.

This clone turned up a few times. This chain joins TRBV6-6 and TRBJ2-3, with 10 nucleotides matching TRBD2. Trimming removed 5 bases from V and 2 bases from J; junction bases left unmatched: 7. The CDR3 is 16 residues long. The germline V gene encodes CDR1 MNHNY and CDR2 SVGAGI (reference sequence). The CDR3 loop is CASSPGLAAPTDTQYF. CDR3 in DNA: TGTGCCAGCAGTCCCGGACTAGCGGCGCCCACAGATACGCAGTATTTT.

V gene TRBV5-1 combines with J gene TRBJ2-1; TRBD2 aligns across 9 bases. Germline CDR1 and CDR2: SGHRS and YFSETQ. The CDR3 runs to 15 residues. V dropped 2 bases and J dropped 3; count of bases not matched to a gene: 3. The CDR3 spells CASSLNSGGYNEQFF. CDR3 DNA: TGCGCCAGCAGCTTAAATAGCGGGGGCTACAATGAGCAGTTCTTC. Based on the CDR3 plus reference TRBV5-1 and TRBJ2-1, the full variable domain is KAGVTQTPRYLIKTRGQQVTLSCSPISGHRSVSWYQQTPGQGLQFLFEYFSETQRNKGNFPGRFSGRQFSNSRSEMNVSTLELGDSALYLCASSLNSGGYNEQFFGPGTRLTVL.

The rearrangement uses TRBV6-5 and TRBJ2-5, with 10 bases fitting TRBD1. Trimming cost V 6 bases and J 4 bases; bases outside gene matches: 8. This CDR3 region has 15 residues. The germline CDR1 and CDR2 sequences are MNHEY and SVGAGI. The CDR3 loop reads CASSDLGTGAETQYF. The CDR3 nucleotides are TGTGCCAGCAGCGACCTCGGGACAGGGGCAGAGACCCAGTACTTC.

The CDR3 region is CASRRQGGIYGYTF. In DNA, the CDR3 is TGTGCCAGTAGAAGACAGGGGGGAATCTATGGCTACACCTTC. V gene TRBV6-1 combines with J gene TRBJ1-2; 9 nucleotides align to TRBD1. V lost 9 bases and J lost 4; bases outside the gene matches: 9. This CDR3 contains 14 residues. Germline values: CDR1 MNHNS, CDR2 SASEGT.

This chain links TRBV5-1 with TRBJ2-7, with D possibly being TRBD1 (5 bases). Trimming left V 0 bases short and J 3 bases short, with 16 bases between. The CDR3 loop spans 16 amino acids. The germline V gene encodes CDR1 SGHRS and CDR2 YFSETQ. This CDR3 reads CASSLGTVAGIYEQYF. CDR3 sequence (DNA): TGCGCCAGCAGCTTGGGGACCGTGGCAGGGATCTACGAGCAGTACTTC.

This clone came up once. This chain links TRBV5-5 with TRBJ2-7; 7 bases map to TRBD1. Trimming cost V 0 bases and J 0 bases; bases outside gene matches: 3. The germline gives CDR1 SGHKS, CDR2 YYEKEE (reference sequence). The CDR3 has 15 amino acids. The DNA for the CDR3 is TGTGCCAGCAGCTTGGCGGGACAGTTCTCCTACGAGCAGTACTTC. Its protein product is CASSLAGQFSYEQYF.

This clone turned up a few times. The chain couples TRBV19 to TRBJ2-3; possible D gene TRBD1, 5 bases. The CDR3 spans 17 residues. The germline CDR1 and CDR2 sequences are LNHDA and SQIVND (reference sequence). V lost 5 bases and J 0 bases, leaving 18 bases between the germline ends. CDR3 in amino acids: CASSSFSDRDSTDTQYF. For the CDR3, the DNA is TGTGCCAGTAGTTCCTTCTCCGACAGAGATAGCACAGATACGCAGTATTTT.

The V and J genes are TRBV7-2 and TRBJ1-4; D uncertain. The CDR3 loop spans 12 amino acids. Trimming left V 3 bases short and J 8 bases short, with 7 bases between. Germline V gene sequence: CDR1 SGHTA, CDR2 FQGNSA. CDR3: CASSFEGEKLFF. CDR3 in DNA: TGTGCCAGCAGCTTCGAAGGGGAAAAACTGTTTTTT.

The chain is built from TRBV6-5 and TRBJ1-1, with D maybe TRBD1 (5 bases). This CDR3 is 13 amino acids long. The germline CDR1 and CDR2 sequences are MNHEY and SVGAGI. V was shortened by 3 bases and J by 3 bases, with 8 bases between the two germline ends. Here the CDR3 reads CASSYGGYTEAFF. The CDR3 region has the DNA TGTGCCAGCAGTTATGGGGGGTACACTGAAGCTTTCTTT.

This chain connects TRBV5-8 to TRBJ2-1, with D perhaps matching TRBD1 or TRBD2 (5 bases each). V was pared by 2 bases and J by 3 bases, with 12 bases between. The germline V gene has CDR1 SGHTS and CDR2 YDEGEE. The CDR3 covers 15 residues. CDR3 coding DNA: TGTGCCAGCAGCTTCGGTCCGGGGCTCTACAATGAGCAGTTCTTC. The encoded protein is CASSFGPGLYNEQFF.

The sample holds one count of this clone. CDR3: CAISVVRGSYEQYF. The CDR3 bases are TGTGCCATCAGTGTGGTCAGGGGTTCCTACGAGCAGTACTTC. The chain has TRBV10-3 and TRBJ2-7; TRBD1 is a possible D gene (6 bases). Germline V CDR1 and CDR2: ENHRY, SYGVKD. Trimming took off 4 bases at V and 1 base at J, with 11 bases between the two ends. The CDR3 consists of 14 residues.

This clone was observed a single time. The chain uses TRBV18 and TRBJ2-6; unclear D gene. Germline CDR1 reads KGHSH; CDR2 reads LQKENI. The CDR3 covers 16 residues. V shed 3 bases and J shed 0 bases, with 9 bases lying between them. The CDR3, as DNA: TGTGCCAGCTCACCTTCGGCGGCCTCTGGGGCCAACGTCCTGACTTTC. This sequence encodes CASSPSAASGANVLTF.

The rearrangement links TRBV9 to TRBJ1-5; D unclear. There are 15 residues in the CDR3. Between the trimmed V and J ends, which lost 0 bases and 3 bases, there was a span of 10 bases. Germline V gives CDR1 SGDLS, CDR2 YYNGEE. CDR3: CASSVAPGINQPQHF. The CDR3 DNA reads TGTGCCAGCAGCGTAGCCCCGGGGATCAATCAGCCCCAGCATTTT.

The count of this clone is one. This sequence joins TRBV28 and TRBJ2-7; possible D gene TRBD2, 6 bases. This CDR3 region has 14 residues. Per the germline V gene, CDR1 is MDHEN and CDR2 is SYDVKM. Between the trimmed V and J ends, which lost 7 bases and 1 base, there was a span of 14 bases. The CDR3: CASTSRGRSYEQYF. In DNA form, the CDR3 reads TGTGCCAGCACCTCCCGGGGGAGATCCTACGAGCAGTACTTC.

This chain uses TRBV10-3 with TRBJ1-1; the D is unclear. V was cut by 11 bases and J by 7 bases, with 11 bases left in between. The CDR3 consists of 10 residues. Per the germline V gene, CDR1 is ENHRY and CDR2 is SYGVKD. The DNA of the CDR3 is TGTGCCGCTTCGGACGGTGAAGCTTTCTTT. It encodes CAASDGEAFF.

This clone has only a few counts. V and J are TRBV5-1 and TRBJ1-5; tentatively, D is TRBD1 (5 bases). Germline values: CDR1 SGHRS, CDR2 YFSETQ. V lost 0 bases to trimming and J lost 2 bases, with 15 bases between them. This CDR3 comprises 17 residues. The CDR3 loop is CASSLAPSTGGNQPQHF. The DNA for the CDR3 is TGCGCCAGCAGCTTGGCGCCCTCTACAGGAGGCAATCAGCCCCAGCATTTT.

The chain combines TRBV6-6 with TRBJ1-1; 8 bases agree with TRBD1. V shed 2 bases, J shed 5 bases, and the junction held 7 bases outside the gene matches. Germline values: CDR1 MNHNY, CDR2 SVGAGI (reference sequence). The length of the CDR3 is 15 residues. CDR3 nucleotides: TGTGCCAGCAGTTACACTGACAGGGGTGGGACTGAAGCTTTCTTT. This translates into CASSYTDRGGTEAFF.

V is TRBV11-2 and J is TRBJ1-6; 9 bases agree with TRBD1. The CDR3 runs to 16 residues. The V gene's germline CDR1 is SGHAT and CDR2 FQNNGV. With V trimmed by 2 bases and J by 6 bases, 5 bases remained unmatched. The CDR3 region is CASSLLGQGLNSPLHF. As DNA, the CDR3 is TGTGCCAGCAGCTTACTGGGACAGGGTCTTAATTCACCCCTCCACTTT.

The chain uses TRBV6-6 and TRBJ1-6; unclear D gene. Between the trimmed V and J ends, which lost 6 bases and 2 bases, there was a span of 11 bases. Germline CDR1 and CDR2: MNHNY and SVGAGI (reference sequence). The CDR3 has 15 amino acids. CDR3 amino acids: CASRIDGAYNSPLHF. Written as DNA, the CDR3 is TGTGCCAGCAGAATCGACGGGGCCTATAATTCACCCCTCCACTTT.

The genes are TRBV6-9 and TRBJ2-7; D is unresolved. This CDR3 spans 14 amino acids. Looked up from germline, CDR1 is MNHGY and CDR2 is SVAAGI. Trimming took off 5 bases at V and 2 bases at J, with 13 bases between the two ends. CDR3 bases: TGTGCCAGCAGTGAGAGACCAGTCACCTACGAGCAGTACTTC. It is translated as CASSERPVTYEQYF.

This chain joins TRBV10-3 and TRBJ1-6, with unresolved D. Germline V gene sequence: CDR1 ENHRY, CDR2 SYGVKD. V shed 0 bases and J shed 10 bases, with 13 bases lying between them. The CDR3 is 15 amino acids. CDR3 in amino acids: CAISESPTLGSPLHF. CDR3 in DNA: TGTGCCATCAGTGAGTCGCCCACCCTGGGCTCACCCCTCCACTTT.